The 5 T cell receptor beta chains below all came from one sample that was sequenced in a study of long-term antiretroviral therapy in people with HIV. Sequencing relied on immunoSEQ assay v3.0, run at survey level. Produced via immunoSEQ multiplex PCR; TCRdb's table is partial and in-frame only. The top ten clones hold approximately 10% of a sample with about 18,000 clones, around 92% of them seen once. Sequencing used unsorted PBMCs, obtained 3 years after starting antiretroviral therapy. All receptors derive from a man over 45 with HIV.

The chain recombines TRBV19 with TRBJ2-2; 10 bases are shared with TRBD2. The length of the CDR3 is 18 residues. The ends lost 6 bases at V and 1 base at J; junction bases unmatched: 11. Germline V gene data show CDR1 as LNHDA and CDR2 as SQIVND (reference sequence). This CDR3 is CASSIVGLAGVNTGELFF. DNA of the CDR3: TGTGCCAGTAGCATTGTCGGGCTAGCGGGGGTGAACACCGGGGAGCTGTTTTTT.

The chain joins TRBV27 to TRBJ1-2; D gene unclear. The CDR3 is 13 amino acids. V was trimmed by 3 bases and J by 4 bases, leaving 9 bases between them. CDR1 is MNHEY, CDR2 SMNVEV, per germline (reference sequence). The CDR3 coding sequence is TGTGCCAGCAGTTTGTCGCAGAGCTATGGCTACACCTTC. Encoded protein: CASSLSQSYGYTF.

This clone was found once. The chain joins TRBV19 to TRBJ2-2; 7 bases agree with TRBD2. Germline assignment: CDR1 LNHDA and CDR2 SQIVND (reference sequence). The CDR3 contains 15 residues. V lost 5 bases and J lost 3; bases outside the gene matches: 6. The CDR3 DNA is TGTGCCAGTAGTCGGGAGGCGGGGGACACCGGGGAGCTGTTTTTT. Protein sequence: CASSREAGDTGELFF.

The count of this clone is one. The rearrangement uses TRBV5-1 and TRBJ1-2; 8 nucleotides agree with TRBD1. The CDR3 contains 13 residues. Germline values: CDR1 SGHRS, CDR2 YFSETQ. J lost 6 bases, V lost 4 bases, and 5 bases had no gene match. The CDR3 is CASSLDRGDGYTF. DNA for the CDR3: TGCGCCAGCAGCCTCGACAGGGGTGATGGCTACACCTTC.

The chain links TRBV6-1 to TRBJ2-7; D might be TRBD1 or TRBD2, each matching 5 bases. Looked up from germline, CDR1 is MNHNS and CDR2 is SASEGT. There are 15 residues in the CDR3. V gave up 1 base and J gave up 2 bases, with 12 bases separating them. This chain's CDR3 is CASSEEVGPTYEQYF. CDR3 in DNA: TGTGCCAGCAGTGAAGAAGTGGGACCGACCTACGAGCAGTACTTC.